This T cell receptor beta chain was recorded in a study of blood T cell dynamics during melanoma immunotherapy. J was trimmed by 1 base and V by 5 bases; bases with no gene match: 6. Germline loops: CDR1 SGHVS, CDR2 FNYEAQ. The CDR3 runs to 15 residues. Method: immunoSEQ multiplex PCR; TCRdb's copy keeps in-frame clones and lacks some. This table holds about 11,000 clones, roughly 83% found once. Time point denoted: pre-treatment baseline. The sequencing here drew on blood, taken from a patient treated with checkpoint blockade. The V gene is TRBV7-6, the J gene TRBJ2-5; 8 nucleotides match TRBD1. The sequence derives from a human donor with melanoma. The CDR3 DNA is TGTGCCAGCAGCCCTCAGGGGGCCTTCCAAGAGACCCAGTACTTC. It is translated as CASSPQGAFQETQYF.